This TCR beta chain originates from a study of tumor and adjacent non-tumor tissue in lung cancer. Of note for this clonotype: What it binds is not known.

Findings of the study overall: TCR diversity was significantly greater in tumor than normal lung tissue.

CDR3 length: 16 residues. Per germline, CDR1 LNHDA and CDR2 SQIVND (reference sequence). V lost 8 bases, J lost 16 bases, and 32 bases lay in between. The library came from three nested PCR rounds adapted from ARM-PCR protocols. TCRdb processed the multiplex PCR reads anew with MiXCR; each CDR3 protein has one entry. The sample records approximately 100,000 distinct CDR3 sequences, roughly 74% being singletons. The template was RNA from unsorted bulk tissue. The sequence was collected from an older woman with non-small cell lung cancer. The sequencing input was lung tumor tissue. J is TRBJ2-2 and V is TRBV19, with D possibly being TRBD2 (5 bases). CDR3 bases: TGTGCCAGTTTAAAGTCGGAGGCCGTGAACACCGGGAATCCGTTTTTT. As protein: CASLKSEAVNTGNPFF.